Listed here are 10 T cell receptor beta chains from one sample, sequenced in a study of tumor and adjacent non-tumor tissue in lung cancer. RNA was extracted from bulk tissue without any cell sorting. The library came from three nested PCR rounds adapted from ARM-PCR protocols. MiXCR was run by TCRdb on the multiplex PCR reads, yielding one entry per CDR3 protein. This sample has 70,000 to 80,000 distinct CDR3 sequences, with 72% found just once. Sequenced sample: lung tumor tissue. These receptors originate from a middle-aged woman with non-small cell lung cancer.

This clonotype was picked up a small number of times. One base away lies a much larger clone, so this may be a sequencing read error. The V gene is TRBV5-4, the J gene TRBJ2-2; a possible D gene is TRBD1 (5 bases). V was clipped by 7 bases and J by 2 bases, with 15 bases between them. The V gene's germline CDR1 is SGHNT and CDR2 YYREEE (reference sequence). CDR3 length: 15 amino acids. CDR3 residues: CASGSKTGNTGELFF. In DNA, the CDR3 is TGTGCCAGCGGCTCAAAAACAGGAAACACCGGGGAGCTGTTTTTT.

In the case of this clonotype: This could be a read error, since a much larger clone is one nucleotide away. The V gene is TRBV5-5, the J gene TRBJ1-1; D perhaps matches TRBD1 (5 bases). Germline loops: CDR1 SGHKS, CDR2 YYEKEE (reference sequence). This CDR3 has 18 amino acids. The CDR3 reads CASNLLKGLLNMNTEAFF. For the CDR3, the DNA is TGTGCCAGCAACTTGCTGAAGGGACTCTTAAACATGAACACTGAAGCTTTCTTT.

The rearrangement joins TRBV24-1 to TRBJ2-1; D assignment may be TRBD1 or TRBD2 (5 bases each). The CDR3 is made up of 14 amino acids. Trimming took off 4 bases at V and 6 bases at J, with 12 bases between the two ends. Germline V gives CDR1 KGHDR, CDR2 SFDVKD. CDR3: CATSDLGTANEQFF. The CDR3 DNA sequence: TGTGCCACCAGTGACCTCGGGACCGCCAATGAGCAGTTCTTC.

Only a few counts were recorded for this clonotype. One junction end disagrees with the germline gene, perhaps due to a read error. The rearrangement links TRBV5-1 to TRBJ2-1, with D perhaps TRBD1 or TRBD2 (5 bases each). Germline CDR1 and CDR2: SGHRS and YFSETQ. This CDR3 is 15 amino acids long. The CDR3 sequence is CANSWGTGVGNEHFF. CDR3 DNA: TGCGCCAACAGCTGGGGGACCGGAGTTGGCAATGAGCATTTCTTC.

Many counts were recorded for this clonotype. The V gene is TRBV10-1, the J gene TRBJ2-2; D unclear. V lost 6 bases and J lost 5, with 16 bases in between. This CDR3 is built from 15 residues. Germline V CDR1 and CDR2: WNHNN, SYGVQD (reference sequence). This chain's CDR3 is CASRSSRSGTGELFF. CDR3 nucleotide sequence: TGCGCCAGCAGATCCAGTAGGAGTGGAACCGGGGAGCTGTTTTTT.

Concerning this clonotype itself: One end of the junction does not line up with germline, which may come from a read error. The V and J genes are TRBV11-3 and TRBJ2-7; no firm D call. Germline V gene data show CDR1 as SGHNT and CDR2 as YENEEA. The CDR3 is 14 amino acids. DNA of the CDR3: TGTGCCAGCAGCCCCGGAAAGGATTCCTACGAGCAGCACTTC. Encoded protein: CASSPGKDSYEQHF.

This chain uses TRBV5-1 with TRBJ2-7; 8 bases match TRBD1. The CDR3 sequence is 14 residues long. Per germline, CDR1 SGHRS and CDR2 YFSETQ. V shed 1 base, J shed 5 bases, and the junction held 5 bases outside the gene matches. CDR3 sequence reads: CASSLTGGMNEQYF. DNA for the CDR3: TGCGCCAGCAGCTTGACAGGGGGTATGAACGAGCAGTACTTC.

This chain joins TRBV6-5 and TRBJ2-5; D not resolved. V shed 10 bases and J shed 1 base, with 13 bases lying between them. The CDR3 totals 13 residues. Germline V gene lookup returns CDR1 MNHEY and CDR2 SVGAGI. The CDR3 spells CANTEAFQETQYF. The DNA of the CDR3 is TGTGCCAACACAGAGGCCTTCCAAGAGACCCAGTACTTC.

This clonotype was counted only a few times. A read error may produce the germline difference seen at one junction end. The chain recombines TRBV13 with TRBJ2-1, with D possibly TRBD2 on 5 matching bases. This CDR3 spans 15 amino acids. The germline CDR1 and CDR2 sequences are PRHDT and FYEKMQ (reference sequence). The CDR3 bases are TGTACCAGCAGCTTTAGCGTAGTTACGGACGATGAGCAGTTCTTC. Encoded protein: CTSSFSVVTDDEQFF.

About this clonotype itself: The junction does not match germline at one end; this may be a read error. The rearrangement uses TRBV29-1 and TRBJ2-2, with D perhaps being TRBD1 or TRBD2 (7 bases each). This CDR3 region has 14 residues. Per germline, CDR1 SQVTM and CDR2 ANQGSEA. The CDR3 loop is CIGTVGRHTGVLFF. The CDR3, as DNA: TGCATCGGGACAGTCGGGAGGCACACCGGGGTGCTGTTTTTT.